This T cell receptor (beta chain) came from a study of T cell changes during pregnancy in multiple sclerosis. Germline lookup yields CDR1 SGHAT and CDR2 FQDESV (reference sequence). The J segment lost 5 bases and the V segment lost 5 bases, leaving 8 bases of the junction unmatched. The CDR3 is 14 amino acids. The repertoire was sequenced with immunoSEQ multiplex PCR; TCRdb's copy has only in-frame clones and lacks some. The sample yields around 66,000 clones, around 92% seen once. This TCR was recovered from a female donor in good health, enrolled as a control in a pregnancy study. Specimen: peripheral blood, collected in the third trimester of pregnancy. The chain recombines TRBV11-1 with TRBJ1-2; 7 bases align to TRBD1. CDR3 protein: CASSPQGNVYGYTF. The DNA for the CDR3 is TGTGCCAGCAGCCCACAGGGGAACGTATATGGCTACACCTTC. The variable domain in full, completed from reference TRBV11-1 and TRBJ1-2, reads EAEVAQSPRYKITEKSQAVAFWCDPISGHATLYWYRQILGQGPELLVQFQDESVVDDSQLPKDRFSAERLKGVDSTLKIQPAELGDSAMYLCASSPQGNVYGYTFGSGTRLTVV.